The sequence of this TCR beta chain was determined in a study of chemoradiotherapy in HPV16-positive cancers. CDR1 SGHRS and CDR2 YFSETQ come from the germline V gene. Trimming left V 4 bases short and J 8 bases short, with 13 bases between. The CDR3 has 13 residues. Profiling relied on immunoSEQ multiplex PCR, and the TCRdb table lists in-frame clones only, not all of them. The repertoire has around 30,000 clones, approximately 92% of them found once; the top ten carry roughly 3.6%. The TCR comes from a human donor with HPV-associated anogenital cancer. This specimen consisted of blood, obtained from a patient who underwent chemoradiotherapy. This chain joins TRBV5-1 and TRBJ2-1; tentatively, D is TRBD1 (6 bases). For the CDR3, the DNA is TGCGCCAGCAGCCCACAGGGTTCCCATGAGCAGTTCTTC. Translation gives CASSPQGSHEQFF.